This paragraph covers one T cell receptor (beta chain) sequence. The data derive from a study of blood T cell repertoires in COVID-19. Study summary: Samples representing acute and convalescent COVID-19 were sourced from the United States, Italy and Spain. The cDNA or gDNA used as material had been derived from T cells, B-cell-depleted T cells, or PBMCs.

As processed by the authors: Nucleated cell number was recorded as an estimate derived from reference gene primer amplification. The data were produced by immunoSEQ multiplex PCR, yet TCRdb's version contains in-frame clones alone and is incomplete. The V and J calls and clone size were taken over from that table, and D and trimming were inferred from the DNA. The sample records fewer than 250,000 clones, around 82% being singletons. Looked up from germline, CDR1 is LGHNA and CDR2 is YNFKEQ. CDR3 size: 15 residues. Trimming left V 1 base short and J 6 bases short, with 15 bases between. This chain links TRBV4-2 with TRBJ1-2; the D is unclear. The TCR was taken from a woman aged 70-85 years with acute or convalescent COVID-19. The sample taken for sequencing was peripheral blood. The DNA of the CDR3 is TGTGCCAGCAGCCAAGGGGTAATGGGAGCGAATGGCTACACCTTC. This codes for CASSQGVMGANGYTF.